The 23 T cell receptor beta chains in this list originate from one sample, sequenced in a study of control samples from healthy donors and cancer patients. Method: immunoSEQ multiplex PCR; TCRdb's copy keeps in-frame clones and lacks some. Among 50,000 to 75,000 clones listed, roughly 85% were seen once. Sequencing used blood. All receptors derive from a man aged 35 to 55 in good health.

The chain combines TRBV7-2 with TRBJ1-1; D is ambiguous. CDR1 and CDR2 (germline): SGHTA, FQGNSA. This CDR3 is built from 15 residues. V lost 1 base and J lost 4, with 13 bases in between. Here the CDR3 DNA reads TGTGCCAGCAGCTTAGTTCAGGTGTTGGGCACTGAAGCTTTCTTT. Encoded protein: CASSLVQVLGTEAFF.

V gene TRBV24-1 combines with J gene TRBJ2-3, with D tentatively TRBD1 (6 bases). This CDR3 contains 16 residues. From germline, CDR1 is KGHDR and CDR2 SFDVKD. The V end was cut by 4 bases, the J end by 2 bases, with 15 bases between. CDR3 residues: CATSDTGTIFTDTQYF. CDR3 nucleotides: TGTGCCACCAGTGACACCGGGACAATATTCACAGATACGCAGTATTTT.

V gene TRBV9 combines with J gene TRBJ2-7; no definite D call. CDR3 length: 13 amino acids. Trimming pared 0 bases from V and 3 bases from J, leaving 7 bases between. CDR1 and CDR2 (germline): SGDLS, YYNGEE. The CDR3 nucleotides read TGTGCCAGCAGCGTAGGTGCAGGCTACGAGCAGTACTTC. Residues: CASSVGAGYEQYF.

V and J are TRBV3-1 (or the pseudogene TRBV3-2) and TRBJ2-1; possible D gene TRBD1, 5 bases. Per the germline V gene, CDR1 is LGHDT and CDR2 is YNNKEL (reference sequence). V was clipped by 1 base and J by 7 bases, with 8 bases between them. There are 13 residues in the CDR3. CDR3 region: CASSQVRGNEQFF. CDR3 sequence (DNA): TGTGCCAGCAGCCAAGTTAGGGGTAATGAGCAGTTCTTC.

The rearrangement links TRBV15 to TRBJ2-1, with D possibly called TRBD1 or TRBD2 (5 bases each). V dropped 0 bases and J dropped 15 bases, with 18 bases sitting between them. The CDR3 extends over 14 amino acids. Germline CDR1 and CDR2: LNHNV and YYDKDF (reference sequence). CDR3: CATSRDYEGRVLFF. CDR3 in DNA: TGTGCCACCAGCAGAGACTACGAGGGGCGGGTCCTGTTCTTC. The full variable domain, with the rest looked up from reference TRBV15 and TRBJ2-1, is DAMVIQNPRYQVTQFGKPVTLSCSQTLNHNVMYWYQQKSSQAPKLLFHYYDKDFNNEADTPDNFQSRRPNTSFCFLDIRSPGLGDTAMYLCATSRDYEGRVLFFGPGTRLTVL.

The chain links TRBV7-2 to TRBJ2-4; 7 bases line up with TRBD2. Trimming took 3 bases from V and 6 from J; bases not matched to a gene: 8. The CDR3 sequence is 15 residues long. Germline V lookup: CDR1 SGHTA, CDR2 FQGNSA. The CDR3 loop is CASSFRLAGPNIQYF. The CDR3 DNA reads TGTGCCAGCAGCTTTCGGTTAGCGGGCCCAAACATTCAGTACTTC.

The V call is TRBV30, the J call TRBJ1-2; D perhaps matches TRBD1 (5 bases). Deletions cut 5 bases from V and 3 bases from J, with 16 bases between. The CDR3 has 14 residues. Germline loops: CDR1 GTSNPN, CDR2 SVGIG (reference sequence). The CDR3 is CAWGKRGEDYGYTF. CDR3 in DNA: TGTGCCTGGGGCAAGAGAGGGGAGGACTATGGCTACACCTTC.

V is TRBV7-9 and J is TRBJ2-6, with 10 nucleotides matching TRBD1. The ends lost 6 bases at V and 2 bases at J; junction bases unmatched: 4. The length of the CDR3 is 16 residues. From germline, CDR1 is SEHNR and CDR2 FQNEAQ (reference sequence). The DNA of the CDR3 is TGTGCCAGCAGATCCGGGACAGGGGCTGGGGCCAACGTCCTGACTTTC. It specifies CASRSGTGAGANVLTF.

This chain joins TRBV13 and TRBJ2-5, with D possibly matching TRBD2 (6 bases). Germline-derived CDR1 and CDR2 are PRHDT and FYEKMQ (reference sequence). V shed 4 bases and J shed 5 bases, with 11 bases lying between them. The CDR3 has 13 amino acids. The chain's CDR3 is CASSSSGGETQYF. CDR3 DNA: TGTGCCAGCAGCTCCTCTGGGGGGGAGACCCAGTACTTC.

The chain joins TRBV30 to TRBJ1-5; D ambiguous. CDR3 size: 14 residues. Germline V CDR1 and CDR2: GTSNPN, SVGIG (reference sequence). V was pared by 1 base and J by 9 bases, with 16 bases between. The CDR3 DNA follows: TGTGCCTGGAGTGCACGGACGGCCCGGGGGCCCCAGCATTTT. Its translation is CAWSARTARGPQHF.

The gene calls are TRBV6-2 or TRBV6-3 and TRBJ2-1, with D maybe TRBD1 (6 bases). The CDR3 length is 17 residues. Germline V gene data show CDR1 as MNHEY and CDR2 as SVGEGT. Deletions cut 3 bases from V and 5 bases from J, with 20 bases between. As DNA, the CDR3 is TGTGCCAGCAGTTATCCCTCCGACAGGCCCCTAGACAATGAGCAGTTCTTC. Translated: CASSYPSDRPLDNEQFF.

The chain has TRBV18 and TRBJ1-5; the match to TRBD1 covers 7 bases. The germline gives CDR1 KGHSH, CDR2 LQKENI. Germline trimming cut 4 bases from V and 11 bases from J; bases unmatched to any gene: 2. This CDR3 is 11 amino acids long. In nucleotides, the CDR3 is TGTGCCAGCTCACGGGGGACAGCCCAGCATTTT. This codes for CASSRGTAQHF.

The CDR3 spells CASSYSSFDRTETEAFF. In DNA form, the CDR3 reads TGTGCCAGCAGTTACTCGAGTTTTGATCGGACAGAAACTGAAGCTTTCTTT. V is TRBV6-2 or TRBV6-3 and J is TRBJ1-1; weak D call: TRBD1 (6 bases). The CDR3 is 17 residues long. CDR1 MNHEY and CDR2 SVGEGT come from the germline V gene. With 0 bases removed from V and 5 bases from J, the gap between germline ends came to 19 bases.

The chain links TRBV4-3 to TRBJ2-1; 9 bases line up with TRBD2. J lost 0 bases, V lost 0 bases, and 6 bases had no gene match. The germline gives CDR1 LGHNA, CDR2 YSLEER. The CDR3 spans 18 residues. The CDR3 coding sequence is TGCGCCAGCAGCCAAGATTGGCGGGGGGGATACTCCTACAATGAGCAGTTCTTC. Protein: CASSQDWRGGYSYNEQFF.

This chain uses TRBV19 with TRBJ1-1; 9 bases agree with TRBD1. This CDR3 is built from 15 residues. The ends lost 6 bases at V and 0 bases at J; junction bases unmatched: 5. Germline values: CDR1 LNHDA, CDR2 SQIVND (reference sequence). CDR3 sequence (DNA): TGTGCCAGTAGCCCCAGGACAGGGGTGAACACTGAAGCTTTCTTT. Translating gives CASSPRTGVNTEAFF.

The CDR3 sequence: CASSSSGGGKGYEQYF. CDR3 sequence (DNA): TGTGCCAGCTCCTCCTCCGGCGGAGGTAAGGGCTACGAGCAGTACTTC. This rearrangement joins TRBV18 to TRBJ2-7, with D possibly being TRBD2 (5 bases). The CDR3 consists of 16 residues. V was cut by 6 bases and J by 3 bases, with 21 bases left in between. CDR1 and CDR2 from the germline V gene are KGHSH and LQKENI.

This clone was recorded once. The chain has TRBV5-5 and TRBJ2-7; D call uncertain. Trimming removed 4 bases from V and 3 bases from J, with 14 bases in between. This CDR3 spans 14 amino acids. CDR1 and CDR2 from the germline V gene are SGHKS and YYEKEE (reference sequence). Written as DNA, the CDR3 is TGTGCCAGCAGCAATGGACCGGGCGTCTACGAGCAGTACTTC. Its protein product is CASSNGPGVYEQYF.

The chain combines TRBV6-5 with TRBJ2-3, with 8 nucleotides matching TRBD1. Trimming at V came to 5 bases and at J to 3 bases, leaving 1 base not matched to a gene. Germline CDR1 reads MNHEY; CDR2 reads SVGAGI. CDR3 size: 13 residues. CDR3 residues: CASSQGATDTQYF. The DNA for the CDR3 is TGTGCCAGCAGTCAGGGGGCAACAGATACGCAGTATTTT.

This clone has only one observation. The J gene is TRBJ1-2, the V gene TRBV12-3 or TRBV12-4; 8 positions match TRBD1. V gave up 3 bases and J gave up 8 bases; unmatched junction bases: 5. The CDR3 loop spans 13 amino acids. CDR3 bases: TGTGCCAGCAGTTTGGGACAGGTTATGGGCTACACCTTC. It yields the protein CASSLGQVMGYTF.

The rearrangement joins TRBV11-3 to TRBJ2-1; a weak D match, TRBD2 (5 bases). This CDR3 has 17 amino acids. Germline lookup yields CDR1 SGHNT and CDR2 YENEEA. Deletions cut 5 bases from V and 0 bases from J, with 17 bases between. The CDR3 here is CASSPDLGSLSYNEQFF. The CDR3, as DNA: TGTGCCAGCAGCCCCGACCTGGGGAGTCTCTCCTACAATGAGCAGTTCTTC.

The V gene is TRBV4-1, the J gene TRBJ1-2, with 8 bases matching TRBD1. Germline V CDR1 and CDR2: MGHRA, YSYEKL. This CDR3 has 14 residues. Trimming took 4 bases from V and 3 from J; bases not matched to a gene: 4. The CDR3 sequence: CASSLNRGYYGYTF. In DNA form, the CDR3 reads TGCGCCAGCAGCCTTAACAGGGGGTACTATGGCTACACCTTC.

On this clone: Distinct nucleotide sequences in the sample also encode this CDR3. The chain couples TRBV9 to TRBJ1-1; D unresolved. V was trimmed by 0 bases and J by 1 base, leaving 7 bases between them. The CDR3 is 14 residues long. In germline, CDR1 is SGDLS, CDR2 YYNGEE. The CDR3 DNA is TGTGCCAGCAGCGTAGTTAGCGGGAACACTGAAGCTTTCTTT. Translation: CASSVVSGNTEAFF.

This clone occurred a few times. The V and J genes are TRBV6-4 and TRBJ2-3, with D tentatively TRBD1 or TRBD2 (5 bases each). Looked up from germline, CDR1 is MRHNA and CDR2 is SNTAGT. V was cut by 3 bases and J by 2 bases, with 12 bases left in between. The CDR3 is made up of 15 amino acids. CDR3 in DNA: TGTGCCAGCAGTGATCGGGACCAACCCACAGATACGCAGTATTTT. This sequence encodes CASSDRDQPTDTQYF.